A selection of T cell receptor beta chains follows, all from one sample in a study of lymphopenia after photon versus proton radiotherapy. Assay: immunoSEQ multiplex PCR; the TCRdb copy retains only in-frame clones and omits some. Of approximately 25,000 clones in the sample, 70% to 85% were seen once. The input for sequencing was peripheral blood, taken from a patient treated with proton-based radiotherapy. The origin of the receptors is a woman in her 70s with pancreatic cancer. CDR3s include the opening cysteine and the closing phenylalanine or tryptophan. A D gene is named only where the DNA matches it firmly. Expanded clones are given a class, and other clones once, few, many or no size at all.

DNA,CDR3,V,J,D,size
TGTGCCAGCAGCTTGGGGGTTAGTGGGGAAGAGACCCAGTACTTC,CASSLGVSGEETQYF,TRBV5-4,TRBJ2-5,NA,NA
TGTGCCATCATAAAGGGGAGGGGGAATCAGCCCCAGCATTTT,CAIIKGRGNQPQHF,TRBV10-3,TRBJ1-5,NA,NA
TGTGCCAGCAGCCAAGTGGGGGGGAGCTCCTACAATGAGCAGTTCTTC,CASSQVGGSSYNEQFF,TRBV14,TRBJ2-1,TRBD2,NA
TGTGCCAGCCAACAGGGGGGTCCGGGCTTTAATCCTCCCAATGAGCAGTTCTTC,CASQQGGPGFNPPNEQFF,TRBV7-2,TRBJ2-1,TRBD1,NA
TGCGCCAGCAGCCAAGAGGCAGTTAGCGGGCAATCCTACGAGCAGTACTTC,CASSQEAVSGQSYEQYF,TRBV4-3,TRBJ2-7,TRBD2,NA
TGCGCCAGCAGCGTCGGGAATTCACCCCTCCACTTT,CASSVGNSPLHF,TRBV5-1,TRBJ1-6,NA,NA
TGTGCCAGCAGCTCTCTGGGACAGGACCTACTATCCTACTTC,CASSSLGQDLLSYF,TRBV7-9,TRBJ2-7,TRBD1,NA
TGTGCCAGCAGTTTAGGTAGCGGCGGCGGGTATGGCTACACCTTC,CASSLGSGGGYGYTF,TRBV27,TRBJ1-2,NA,once
TGTGCCAGCAGCTTAGGTAGCGGGAGGGCCGAAGATACGCAGTATTTT,CASSLGSGRAEDTQYF,TRBV7-6,TRBJ2-3,TRBD2,NA
TGTGCCAGCAGTGAACCGGGACAGGGAAGGGATGGCTACACCTTC,CASSEPGQGRDGYTF,TRBV6-1,TRBJ1-2,TRBD1,NA
TGTGCCAGCAGCGCCGGGACTAGCGGAGGGGGGGAGACCCAGTACTTC,CASSAGTSGGGETQYF,TRBV5-4,TRBJ2-5,TRBD2,once
TGTGCCAGCTCACCACGCACGGGGGCGGATAATGAGCAGTTCTTC,CASSPRTGADNEQFF,TRBV18,TRBJ2-1,NA,NA
TGTGCCAGCAGTTTAACATCAGGGGGGGTTCAGCCCCAGCATTTT,CASSLTSGGVQPQHF,TRBV28,TRBJ1-5,TRBD1,NA
TGTGCCAGTAGTGTACCCCGGGGGAACACTGAAGCTTTCTTT,CASSVPRGNTEAFF,TRBV19,TRBJ1-1,NA,NA
TGTGCCAGCAGTTACAGGAGCGGGAGGCAAGAGACCCAGTACTTC,CASSYRSGRQETQYF,TRBV6-6,TRBJ2-5,TRBD2,NA
TGCGCCAGCAACTTGGGGGGAGCAACCTACGAGCAGTACTTC,CASNLGGATYEQYF,TRBV5-1,TRBJ2-7,NA,NA
TGTGCCAGCAGCTTAAGTACGGGGGGCAACTATGGCTACACCTTC,CASSLSTGGNYGYTF,TRBV7-6,TRBJ1-2,NA,NA
TGTGCCAGCAGTTCTAGCGGGAGGGCCTTGTTGGGCGAGCAGTACTTC,CASSSSGRALLGEQYF,TRBV7-8,TRBJ2-7,TRBD2,NA
TGCGCCAGCAGCCAGATAGGGACTGGCCGAAACACCGGGGAGCTGTTTTTT,CASSQIGTGRNTGELFF,TRBV4-1,TRBJ2-2,NA,NA
TGTGCCAGCAAAAGTACCCGTAGTTTCTATGGCTACACCTTC,CASKSTRSFYGYTF,TRBV6-5,TRBJ1-2,NA,NA
TGTGCCACCAGCAGAGATTTTGCAGGGGGCGGCGAGCAGTACTTC,CATSRDFAGGGEQYF,TRBV15,TRBJ2-7,TRBD1,NA
TGTGCCATCAGTGAAGACAGGGGGGACTATGGCTACACCTTC,CAISEDRGDYGYTF,TRBV10-3,TRBJ1-2,TRBD1,once
TGTGCCAGCAGCTTAGAACGGGTTAGCTCCTACAATGAGCAGTTCTTC,CASSLERVSSYNEQFF,TRBV7-8,TRBJ2-1,NA,NA
TGTGCCAGTAGTTTCTTGAGACTAGCGGGAGACACCGGGGAGCTGTTTTTT,CASSFLRLAGDTGELFF,TRBV19,TRBJ2-2,TRBD2,NA
TGTGCCATCAGTGAGTATGAAGGGCAAGGCTACACCTTC,CAISEYEGQGYTF,TRBV10-3,TRBJ1-2,NA,NA
TGTGCCAGTTCAGGGGGACAGGGGTTTTTTGGCTCACCCCTCCACTTT,CASSGGQGFFGSPLHF,TRBV28,TRBJ1-6,TRBD1,NA
TGTGCCAGCAGCTTCTCGAAGGGGGCGCGAAATGAGCAGTTCTTC,CASSFSKGARNEQFF,TRBV7-3,TRBJ2-1,TRBD1,NA
TGCGCCAGCAGCCAAGCTGCGAACAGGGACTACAATGAGCAGTTCTTC,CASSQAANRDYNEQFF,TRBV4-3,TRBJ2-1,NA,NA
TGTGCTAGCAGCGTCAGGGAAAACACTGAAGCTTTCTTT,CASSVRENTEAFF,TRBV7-7,TRBJ1-1,NA,NA
TGCAGCGTCCGGACAGGGAATGAAAAACTGTTTTTT,CSVRTGNEKLFF,TRBV29-1,TRBJ1-4,TRBD1,once
TGTGCCAGCAGTTTGGGGGCGGCATCCGGTTGGGACTATGGCTACACCTTC,CASSLGAASGWDYGYTF,TRBV28,TRBJ1-2,NA,once
TGTGCCTGGAGTGGAAACCTACTAGCGGCGGGCGAGCAGTACTTC,CAWSGNLLAAGEQYF,TRBV30,TRBJ2-7,TRBD2,once